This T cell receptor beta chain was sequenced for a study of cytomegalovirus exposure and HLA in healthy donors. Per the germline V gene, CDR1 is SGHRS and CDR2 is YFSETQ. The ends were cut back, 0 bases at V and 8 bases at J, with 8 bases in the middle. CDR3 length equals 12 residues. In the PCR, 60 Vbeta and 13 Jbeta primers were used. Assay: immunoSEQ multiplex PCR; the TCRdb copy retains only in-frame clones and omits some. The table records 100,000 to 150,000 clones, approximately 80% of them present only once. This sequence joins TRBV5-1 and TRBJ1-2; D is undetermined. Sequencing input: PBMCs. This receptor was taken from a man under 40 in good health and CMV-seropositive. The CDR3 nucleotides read TGCGCCAGCAGCTTGGGAAATCAGGGCTACACCTTC. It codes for CASSLGNQGYTF. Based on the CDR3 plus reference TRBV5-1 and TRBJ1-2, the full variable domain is KAGVTQTPRYLIKTRGQQVTLSCSPISGHRSVSWYQQTPGQGLQFLFEYFSETQRNKGNFPGRFSGRQFSNSRSEMNVSTLELGDSALYLCASSLGNQGYTFGSGTRLTVV.